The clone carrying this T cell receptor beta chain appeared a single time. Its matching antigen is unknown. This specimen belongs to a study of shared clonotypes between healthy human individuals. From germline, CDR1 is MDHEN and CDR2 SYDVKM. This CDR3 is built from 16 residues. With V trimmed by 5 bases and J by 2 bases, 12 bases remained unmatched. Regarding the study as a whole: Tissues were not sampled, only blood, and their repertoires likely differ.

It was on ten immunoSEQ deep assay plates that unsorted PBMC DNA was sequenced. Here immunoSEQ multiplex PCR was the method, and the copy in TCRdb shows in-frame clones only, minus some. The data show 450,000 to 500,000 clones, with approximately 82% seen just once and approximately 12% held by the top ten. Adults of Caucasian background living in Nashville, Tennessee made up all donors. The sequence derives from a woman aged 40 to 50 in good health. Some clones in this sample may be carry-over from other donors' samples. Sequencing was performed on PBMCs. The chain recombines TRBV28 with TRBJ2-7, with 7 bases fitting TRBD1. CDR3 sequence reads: CASSTSRTGDTYEQYF. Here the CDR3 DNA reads TGTGCCAGCAGTACATCCCGGACAGGCGACACCTACGAGCAGTACTTC. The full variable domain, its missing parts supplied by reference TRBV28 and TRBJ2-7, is DVKVTQSSRYLVKRTGEKVFLECVQDMDHENMFWYRQDPGLGLRLIYFSYDVKMKEKGDIPEGYSVSREKKERFSLILESASTNQTSMYLCASSTSRTGDTYEQYFGPGTRLTVT.